This T cell receptor beta chain was recovered during a study of blood T cell repertoires in COVID-19 (dated by TCRdb to 2018 to 2020). Context from the whole study: Samples from collaborators originated in the United States, Italy and Spain and spanned both the acute and convalescent phases of COVID-19. The prospective study material was composed of cDNA or gDNA derived from T cells, B-cell-depleted T cells, or PBMCs. Subjects who had been exposed to COVID-19, were actively infected with it, or had recovered from it provided the deeply sampled blood TCRbeta repertoires that made up the dataset. The repertoires were released in a freely available public database meant as a resource for research on the immune response to SARS-CoV-2. Samples came from the ongoing ImmuneRACE study (first 160 participants) plus 1,254 subjects from 6 global collaborators. A de-identified subject ID, COVID-19 status, age in years and sex were almost always included in the sample metadata. HLA class I and class II types, where available, came from metadata supplied by the sample provider rather than from assay-based typing.

Looking up the germline V gene (reference sequence) yields CDR1 LNHDA and CDR2 SQIVND. The germline ends are 13 bases apart after V is trimmed by 6 bases and J by 5 bases. The CDR3 starts with the cysteine, ends with the phenylalanine, and has 13 residues. Only the CDR3 DNA stays, 39 bases, in frame from base 1. As concerns this clone: There is no known antigen for this receptor. It has no much larger one-base neighbor in the sample; base qualities were not kept.

Here is what the overall study found, with its caveats: How much clinical and demographic metadata was included differed by source and by participant, and the metadata was provided uncurated.

Samples from volunteer blood donors who had recovered from COVID-19 were contributed by a second Seattle source. Whole blood was collected in K2EDTA tubes by collaborating institutions according to the institutions' own protocols. For TCRbeta analysis, collaborators shipped samples as frozen whole blood, isolated PBMCs, or DNA extracted from either of those sample types. TCRbeta CDR3 regions were amplified from genomic DNA using the immunoSEQ Assay, a bias-controlled multiplex PCR. As for the authors' bioinformatics: Nucleated cell counts per sample were estimated from amplification of reference gene primers within the assay. Sequence reads were collapsed and filtered to measure the absolute abundance of every unique TCRbeta CDR3 rearrangement. For each sample, productive Simpson clonality was calculated by taking the square root of Simpson's diversity index across productive rearrangements. The source is immuneACCESS, and TCRdb retained only in-frame sequences with V and J called. Part of the clones is not carried over; for the studies checked, unresolved V genes explain less than half of this, and the remainder is unexplained. Clone size and V and J calls were adopted from that table, with D and trimming inferred from the DNA. This sample is represented by around 220,000 clones; about 88% of them were singletons. Jointly, the top ten make up under 2.5% of the sample.

The receptor comes from a woman aged 40 to 50 who had recovered from COVID-19. The sequenced material came from peripheral blood. The receptor chain draws on TRBV19 and TRBJ2-5; no D segment can be confidently identified. The CDR3 loop reads CASSANNGETQYF. The sequence in DNA is TGTGCCAGTAGCGCCAACAACGGGGAGACCCAGTACTTC.